These T cell receptor beta chains were read from a single sample in a study of blood T cell repertoires in COVID-19. Sequencing was performed with immunoSEQ multiplex PCR; in TCRdb, only in-frame clones are kept and a portion is missing. The table includes more than 70,000 clones, over 75% detected once. Material: peripheral blood. The receptor set was obtained from a man aged 55 to 70 with acute or convalescent COVID-19. CDR3s include the opening cysteine and the closing phenylalanine or tryptophan. D genes are given only for firm matches. Clone sizes are given selectively: once, few, many, or a class where the clone is expanded.

TRBD2,.,TRBJ2-1,TRBV6-1,CASSEGGGGRAYNEQFF,TGTGCCAGCAGTGAAGGAGGGGGCGGGAGGGCCTACAATGAGCAGTTCTTC
TRBD2,.,TRBJ2-1,TRBV10-2,CASSESRLAGANNEQFF,TGCGCCAGCAGTGAGTCTCGGCTAGCGGGAGCAAACAATGAGCAGTTCTTC
.,.,TRBJ1-1,TRBV11-2,CASSLIGSGGEAFF,TGTGCCAGCAGCTTAATAGGGAGTGGAGGTGAAGCTTTCTTT
.,.,TRBJ1-5,TRBV28,CASRPSWPNQPQHF,TGTGCCAGCAGGCCGTCCTGGCCTAATCAGCCCCAGCATTTT
TRBD2,.,TRBJ2-3,TRBV5-1,CASMDSGSGPDTQYF,TGCGCCAGCATGGACAGCGGGAGTGGCCCAGATACGCAGTATTTT
.,.,TRBJ2-3,TRBV11-2,CASRYIGTYTDTQYF,TGTGCCAGCCGCTATATCGGGACTTACACAGATACGCAGTATTTT
TRBD2,.,TRBJ2-1,TRBV4-1,CASSSPSGGRSYNEQFF,TGCGCCAGCAGCTCTCCTAGCGGGGGCCGCTCCTACAATGAGCAGTTCTTC
TRBD1,.,TRBJ1-5,TRBV10-3,CAISWDREQPQHF,TGTGCCATCAGCTGGGACAGGGAGCAGCCCCAGCATTTT
.,.,TRBJ1-5,TRBV6-1,CASSERAGVGNQPQHF,TGTGCCAGCAGTGAAAGGGCAGGGGTAGGCAATCAGCCCCAGCATTTT
.,.,TRBJ2-7,TRBV12-3/TRBV12-4,CASSFLGTYEQYF,TGTGCCAGCAGTTTTCTAGGAACCTACGAGCAGTACTTC
TRBD2,.,TRBJ2-5,TRBV9,CASSVGGLAGTGETQYF,TGTGCCAGCAGCGTAGGGGGACTAGCGGGTACCGGCGAGACCCAGTACTTC
TRBD2,.,TRBJ2-1,TRBV6-2/TRBV6-3,CASSPGTSGYNEQFF,TGTGCCAGCAGTCCCGGGACTAGCGGGTACAATGAGCAGTTCTTC
.,.,TRBJ1-2,TRBV29-1,CSVEEVNYGYTF,TGCAGCGTTGAGGAGGTAAACTATGGCTACACCTTC
.,once,TRBJ2-7,TRBV11-2,CASSVDSGSYEQYF,TGTGCCAGCAGCGTGGACAGTGGCTCCTACGAGCAGTACTTC
.,once,TRBJ2-3,TRBV5-1,CASSLGRVSTDTQYF,TGCGCCAGCAGCTTGGGGAGGGTCAGCACAGATACGCAGTATTTT
.,.,TRBJ2-1,TRBV6-5,CASQVTKGSYNEQFF,TGTGCCAGCCAAGTCACCAAGGGGTCCTACAATGAGCAGTTCTTC
.,.,TRBJ1-2,TRBV11-3,CASSLDFLLVPTGYGYTF,TGTGCCAGCAGCTTAGATTTTCTTCTAGTTCCGACAGGCTATGGCTACACCTTC
TRBD2,.,TRBJ2-7,TRBV15,CATSTLGLASSYEQYF,TGTGCCACCAGCACATTAGGACTAGCGAGCTCCTACGAGCAGTACTTC
.,.,TRBJ2-3,TRBV5-1,CASSLSTSTDTQYF,TGCGCCAGCAGCTTGAGTACTAGCACAGATACGCAGTATTTT
TRBD2,.,TRBJ2-5,TRBV4-1,CASSHLTSGLAAVGRETQYF,TGCGCCAGCAGCCACCTGACTTCGGGACTAGCGGCAGTCGGGAGAGAGACCCAGTACTTC
TRBD2,.,TRBJ2-7,TRBV10-2,CASSGLEGLAGEQYF,TGCGCCAGCAGCGGACTCGAGGGACTAGCGGGCGAGCAGTACTTC
.,few,TRBJ2-2,TRBV7-2,CASSPSAAITGELFF,TGTGCCAGCAGCCCCTCGGCAGCGATCACCGGGGAGCTGTTTTTT
TRBD1,few,TRBJ2-7,TRBV19,CASSKRPSTGGSPYEQYF,TGTGCCAGTAGTAAGAGACCTTCCACAGGGGGTTCTCCCTACGAGCAGTACTTC
TRBD2,.,TRBJ2-3,TRBV5-1,CASSLVPSGSTGTDTQYF,TGCGCCAGCAGCTTGGTGCCTAGCGGGAGTACGGGCACAGATACGCAGTATTTT
TRBD2,.,TRBJ2-1,TRBV7-8,CASSLDGSGGAGEQFF,TGTGCCAGCAGCTTAGATGGTAGCGGGGGGGCCGGTGAGCAGTTCTTC
TRBD1,.,TRBJ2-5,TRBV11-3,CASSFDRGETQYF,TGTGCCAGCAGCTTCGACAGGGGAGAGACCCAGTACTTC
.,.,TRBJ1-2,TRBV7-2,CASSSLDSHGYTF,TGTGCCAGCAGCTCTCTAGACAGTCATGGCTACACCTTC
.,.,TRBJ1-4,TRBV6-5,CASSRGTNEKLFF,TGTGCCAGCTCCCGAGGGACTAATGAAAAACTGTTTTTT
.,.,TRBJ1-1,TRBV6-4,CASGQFKNTEAFF,TGTGCCAGCGGACAGTTTAAGAACACTGAAGCTTTCTTT
.,few,TRBJ2-7,TRBV19,CASSITGGYEQYF,TGTGCCAGTAGTATAACTGGCGGTTACGAGCAGTACTTC
TRBD2,.,TRBJ2-3,TRBV7-2,CASSLARRGGTDTQYF,TGTGCCAGCAGCTTAGCCAGGCGGGGGGGCACAGATACGCAGTATTTT
TRBD2,.,TRBJ2-1,TRBV3-1/TRBV3-2,CASSQAIAGGLNYNEQFF,TGTGCCAGCAGCCAAGCAATAGCGGGGGGGTTGAACTACAATGAGCAGTTCTTC
.,.,TRBJ2-5,TRBV29-1,CSVRASEQETQYF,TGCAGCGTCCGGGCTAGCGAGCAAGAGACCCAGTACTTC
TRBD1,.,TRBJ1-2,TRBV15,CATRHDRANYGYTF,TGTGCCACCAGGCACGACAGGGCTAACTATGGCTACACCTTC
TRBD2,.,TRBJ2-3,TRBV18,CASSPGLAGETDTQYF,TGTGCCAGCTCACCGGGACTAGCGGGAGAAACAGATACGCAGTATTTT
.,.,TRBJ1-4,TRBV11-2,CASSPAGTANEKLFF,TGTGCCAGCAGCCCCGCGGGAACGGCTAATGAAAAACTGTTTTTT
TRBD2,.,TRBJ2-3,TRBV11-3,CASSHSGLAGGPVITDTQYF,TGTGCCAGCAGCCACTCGGGACTAGCGGGAGGGCCGGTGATCACAGATACGCAGTATTTT
TRBD1,.,TRBJ1-2,TRBV29-1,CSVDLTGPNYGYTF,TGCAGCGTTGACCTGACAGGGCCGAACTATGGCTACACCTTC
.,once,TRBJ1-5,TRBV7-8,CASSSRGGSNQPQHF,TGTGCCAGCAGCTCCAGGGGAGGGAGCAATCAGCCCCAGCATTTT
.,.,TRBJ2-2,TRBV3-1/TRBV3-2,CASSQIRDLTGELFF,TGTGCCAGCAGCCAAATCCGGGATCTCACCGGGGAGCTGTTTTTT
.,.,TRBJ1-1,TRBV11-1,CASSSGLQGDTEAFF,TGTGCCAGCAGCTCCGGATTACAGGGTGATACTGAAGCTTTCTTT